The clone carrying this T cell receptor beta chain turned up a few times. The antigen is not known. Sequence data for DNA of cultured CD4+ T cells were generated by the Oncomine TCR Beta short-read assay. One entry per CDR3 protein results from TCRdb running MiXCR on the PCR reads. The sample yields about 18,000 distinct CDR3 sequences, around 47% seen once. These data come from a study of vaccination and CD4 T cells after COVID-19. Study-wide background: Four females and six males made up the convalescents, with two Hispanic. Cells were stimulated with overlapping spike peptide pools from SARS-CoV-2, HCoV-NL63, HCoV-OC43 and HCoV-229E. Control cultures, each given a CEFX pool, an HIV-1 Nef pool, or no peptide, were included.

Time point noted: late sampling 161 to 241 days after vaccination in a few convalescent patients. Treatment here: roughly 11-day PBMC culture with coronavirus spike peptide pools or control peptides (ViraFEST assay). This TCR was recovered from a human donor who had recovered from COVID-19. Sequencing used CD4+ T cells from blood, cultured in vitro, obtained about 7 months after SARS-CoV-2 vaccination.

The DNA of the CDR3 is TGCAGTGCCTACCAAGGGGCAGGGAATGGCTACACCTTC. Protein sequence: CSAYQGAGNGYTF. The chain couples TRBV20-1 to TRBJ1-2; TRBD1 might be the D (5 bases). Trimming stripped 6 bases from V and 6 bases from J, with 17 bases between. Germline V CDR1 and CDR2: DFQATT, SNEGSKA (reference sequence). The CDR3 loop spans 13 amino acids.